This TCR beta chain stems from a study of T cell responses to AZD1222 COVID-19 vaccine. Whole-study context: Second-dose intervals near 4 or 12 weeks were combined. Whole-study findings and limits: Two AZD1222 doses significantly raised spike-specific TCR breadth and depth over controls.

Notes on this clone: Its antigen is still unknown.

The method was immunoSEQ multiplex PCR; TCRdb's version includes in-frame clones alone and lacks a portion of them. The table lists 110,000 or so clones, 80% to 90% of them singletons. CDR1 and CDR2 (germline): MNHEY, SMNVEV (reference sequence). V shed 8 bases, J shed 5 bases, and the junction held 5 bases outside the gene matches. This CDR3 has 14 amino acids. The material sequenced was peripheral blood, taken on day 0 of AZD1222 vaccination. The receptor's source is an adult in good health. The V call is TRBV27, the J call TRBJ2-2; 10 nucleotides match TRBD2. CDR3 coding DNA: TGTGCCAGCGGACGGGGACTAGCGACCGGGGAGCTGTTTTTT. Encoded protein: CASGRGLATGELFF.